This TCR beta chain is from a study of cytomegalovirus exposure and HLA in healthy donors (TCRdb year 2017). Some background on the complete study: The roughly 650 repertoires of the first cohort and the roughly 120 validation repertoires were produced on the same platform, according to a later analysis. The aim of the study was to test whether cataloging public T cell receptors could identify signatures of past pathogen exposure. In addition to the first cohort of 650 to 750 subjects, a separate validation cohort of about 120 different subjects was used. To predict cytomegalovirus infection status, the study brought together high-throughput TCR immunosequencing, statistical association of individual TCRs with disease status, and machine learning. What the study reported, not specific to this receptor: Three of the identified cytomegalovirus-associated TCR beta chains were confirmed in vitro to be specific for cytomegalovirus antigens. In a later analysis, TCRs clustered in the first cohort were found to also tend to co-occur in the approximately 110 validation repertoires, with approximately 95% of cluster scores above 0. While some public TCRs were present in many individuals, most TCR sequences turned up only very rarely across donors. The authors suggested that the approach could potentially be generalized to other disease states and immunological phenotypes. In the study, around 150 TCR beta chains were listed as associated with cytomegalovirus. A later analysis had no HLA typing for the validation cohort, so co-occurrence there was scored across all 130 or so repertoires. The classifier was reported to diagnose cytomegalovirus status with high specificity and sensitivity in both the original cohort and the validation cohort.

Preparation of the library involved the immunoSEQ multiplex PCR assay. In the original analysis: To diagnose cytomegalovirus status from the catalog of TCR beta chain sequences, a statistical classification framework was built. The clones in this table, taken by TCRdb from immuneACCESS, are in-frame only. Not every clone is retained; where verified, under half of the shortfall comes from an unresolved V gene, and the cause of the rest is unknown. V, J and clone size are taken as reported in that table, and D and trimming were inferred from the DNA itself. In all, the sample holds about 180,000 clones, and about 83% of those were seen once. Roughly 1.3% of the sample goes to the ten largest clones. The CDR3 runs 15 residues from the cysteine to the phenylalanine. Just CDR3 DNA is preserved here, 45 bases in frame from base 1. The CDR1 and CDR2 encoded by the germline V gene are SGHRS and YFSETQ. After removal of 1 base from V and 10 bases from J, the junction retains 9 bases not matched to a gene.

Separate from the approximately 670-subject first cohort, the validation cohort of about 130 subjects was the group to which the donors belonged. As regards this clone: The clone's antigen remains unknown. No base quality values were provided; no much bigger clone lies one nucleotide off.

The sample comprised PBMCs. The source is a woman aged 25 to 39 in good health and CMV-seronegative. The chain is made from TRBV5-1 and TRBJ2-1; TRBD2 lines up with 9 middle nucleotides. The DNA is as follows: TGCGCCAGCAGCTTGTTAGGGTCTAGCGGGGAAGAGCAGTTCTTC. Protein translation: CASSLLGSSGEEQFF. With the rest looked up from the reference TRBV5-1 and TRBJ2-1 genes rather than sequenced, the full variable domain is KAGVTQTPRYLIKTRGQQVTLSCSPISGHRSVSWYQQTPGQGLQFLFEYFSETQRNKGNFPGRFSGRQFSNSRSEMNVSTLELGDSALYLCASSLLGSSGEEQFFGPGTRLTVL.